Listed below are T cell receptor beta chains from one sample, sequenced in a study of blood T cell repertoires in COVID-19. Measured with immunoSEQ multiplex PCR; TCRdb has only the in-frame clones, and not every one. The sample carries around 100,000 clones, just over 90% recorded once. The specimen sequenced was peripheral blood. The receptors were gathered from a man in his forties or fifties with active COVID-19. The CDR3 runs from the conserved cysteine through the conserved F or W.

j_call v_call cdr3_aa
TRBJ2-2 TRBV5-1 CASSPGGTARNTGELFF
TRBJ2-5 TRBV7-6 CASSSQPGLGETQYF
TRBJ2-7 TRBV19 CASSIGQGSYEQYF
TRBJ1-6 TRBV18 CASSPRDSNSPLHF
TRBJ2-2 TRBV5-1 CASRVAGVNTGELFF
TRBJ1-4 TRBV19 CASSIPPNRDYGEKLFF
TRBJ2-3 TRBV5-6 CASSLNQGEVTDTQYF
TRBJ1-5 TRBV18 CASSPNTNSNQPQHF
TRBJ2-1 TRBV18 CASSLSARESPYNEQFF
TRBJ2-1 TRBV7-6 CASSFGSTPYNEQFF
TRBJ2-1 TRBV3-1/TRBV3-2 CASSQDLAEQFF
TRBJ2-5 TRBV5-6 CASRGPNQETQYF
TRBJ2-5 TRBV10-3 CAISMGQGDGETQYF
TRBJ2-1 TRBV18 CASSPNVLNEQFF
TRBJ2-2 TRBV5-5 CASRPWTSASGELFF